This T cell receptor (beta chain) originates from a study of regulatory T cells in long-lasting Graves disease (dated by TCRdb to the early 2020s). Study-wide context: Newly diagnosed Graves' disease patients had taken antithyroid drugs for less than 3 months. Patients with persistent Graves' disease were compared with patients with newly diagnosed Graves' disease using TCR sequencing and RNA sequencing of peripheral blood. The study took place in China and was registered as a clinical trial. A total of about 33 samples underwent TCR sequencing, from some 13 patients with persistent Graves' disease and 20 patients with newly diagnosed Graves' disease. Findings and caveats that apply to the study as a whole: Persistent Graves' disease patients showed lower TCR Shannon entropy and fewer highly expanded clones than newly diagnosed patients, suggesting clonal expansion. Persistent disease showed preferential use of TRBV28, TRBJ1-2 and TRBJ2-5, whereas newly diagnosed disease favored TRBV20-1 and TRBJ2-1. Patients with persistent disease shared more public clonotypes (roughly 2,900) than newly diagnosed patients did (roughly 970). The authors noted that the small sample size was a limitation that may lower accuracy. Sequencing and analysis were restricted to the TCR beta chain. The study examined only peripheral blood because the primary lesion, thyroid tissue, could not be accessed.

This clonotype was counted ten times or more. Its antigen is still unknown. Within one base of it there is no much larger clone, and no base qualities were kept. The library was obtained by multiplex PCR. The run used an Illumina HiSeq 4000. To build TCR beta libraries, CDR3 regions were amplified by Arm-PCR using iRepertoire HTBI primers. Before sequencing, the PCR products underwent gel purification. The source study handled its data this way. Gene usage analysis of CDR3 amino acid clonotypes relied on the 55 to 80 TRBV and more than twelve TRBJ segments identified across samples. COPE and FqMerger were used to merge the filtered high-quality paired reads into contigs. BLAST was used to align contigs to IMGT TRBV, TRBD and TRBJ reference genes, with CDR3 defined following IMGT. Any clonotype with a frequency above 0.1% was classified as a highly expanded clone. Repertoire diversity was measured by Shannon entropy, and V-J evenness by the Gini coefficient. A clonotype found in more than one individual was treated as public. In TCRdb, the public reads were trimmed at Q25 with fastp and aligned with MiXCR, with productive beta chains retained. Each record represents a unique CDR3 protein, reported with the most common genes and DNA among its rows. It is TCRdb's table, rather than the study itself, that gives the V and J calls and clone size. The sample data list 400,000 to 500,000 distinct CDR3 sequences, and 12% to 15% of these were observed just once. The ten largest clones take up around a sixth of the sample.

V lost 1 base and J lost 4 bases, and the count of bases not matched to a germline gene is 2. In the germline V gene (reference sequence), CDR1 corresponds to LGHDT and CDR2 to YNNKEL. The CDR3, cysteine through phenylalanine, is 15 amino acids long. Just CDR3 DNA is preserved here, 45 bases in frame from base 1. The meaning of the sample's time point label: newly diagnosed GD, antithyroid drugs for less than 3 months. For both TCR sequencing and RNA sequencing, RNA was extracted from PBMCs using TRIzol. Graves' disease was diagnosed according to American Thyroid Association guidelines. The patients came from an endocrinology department in Xi'an, China. From each patient, 7.5 to 9.5 milliliters of peripheral blood was collected into an EDTA anticoagulant tube. Ficoll Paque Plus density gradient separation was used to isolate PBMCs, and no further T cell sorting was performed. An Agilent 2100 Bioanalyzer and agarose gel were used to check RNA quality, while a NanoDrop 2000 measured RNA concentration.

In addition, the sample was reused for a study of T cells in Graves' hyperthyroidism and ophthalmopathy. Per that second paper: A patient counted as having stable Graves' hyperthyroidism if no progression to ophthalmopathy occurred over 18 months of follow-up. The hyperthyroidism patients were between 18 and 65 years old and newly diagnosed, with a disease duration of less than 2 months. Any patient with an uncontrolled infection, another autoimmune disease, pregnancy or lactation was excluded. Clinical symptoms, serum thyroxine and TRAb, thyroid ultrasound, and orbital computed tomography formed the basis for the diagnoses. The first round of RT-PCR for the TCR CDR3 was performed with the HTBI primer set and the Qiagen OneStep RT-PCR kit. Most expanded thyroid clonotypes (frequency above 0.001) were also detected in blood, a finding suggesting that blood repertoires may reflect thyroid immune responses. A 13 V-J signature model separated ophthalmopathy from stable hyperthyroidism, with over 85% sensitivity and about 81% specificity in cross-validation and 80%/75% in testing. In validation, progression to ophthalmopathy was predicted by the model with 65% to 71% sensitivity and under 85% specificity, a median of 6.5 months before onset. To identify TCR V-J signatures that set the groups apart, the researchers used a discovery cohort of 100 patients, made up of roughly 45 with Graves' ophthalmopathy and some 60 with stable Graves' hyperthyroidism. Prospective prediction of ophthalmopathy was tested in an independent validation cohort consisting of some 18 hyperthyroidism patients and approximately 16 patients who later progressed to ophthalmopathy. For training and testing, the 100 or so patients in the discovery cohort were randomly divided in a 7:3 ratio. In addition, the study compared T-cell repertoires in thyroid tissue and in blood from roughly 6 Graves' hyperthyroidism patients. After sampling, hyperthyroidism patients received methimazole starting at 30 mg daily, and ophthalmopathy patients received high-dose intravenous methylprednisolone. Libraries were constructed in a second round of multiplex PCR, after which size selection and purification were performed. The libraries were sequenced on an Illumina HiSeq2000 using paired-end 100 bp reads. SOAPnuke was used to process the raw data, with reads discarded if the reads contained adapters or uncalled bases, had a mean Phred below 15, or lacked an exact constant-primer or identifier match. High-quality paired reads were merged with COPE v1.2.5, and unique nucleotide sequences were defined as clonotypes. Clonotypes were aligned to IMGT TRBV, TRBD and TRBJ reference segments using MiTCR v1.1. The analysis included only V-J combinations with a frequency above 0.0001, which together covered approximately 99% of the repertoires. A TCS score was defined as the ratio between F50 (clonal expansion) and ExV (chaos), using BLOSUM62-based TCRdist between CDR3 peptides within each V-J. Welch's t-statistics and random forest reduced around 520 V-J features to 13, which were used in a naive Bayes classifier (R e1071). No statistical method was used to fix the sample size in advance, and group allocation was not hidden from the investigators. TCR Vbeta CDR3 sequencing of 140 or so peripheral blood samples (approximately 44 ophthalmopathy, about 74 hyperthyroidism and roughly 17 progressor patients) is reported in the paper.

Source: peripheral blood mononuclear cells (PBMCs), taken at new diagnosis, from a patient treated with antithyroid drugs. The chain is made from TRBV3-1 and TRBJ2-2, and 8 junctional nucleotides match TRBD2. This receptor was identified in a woman aged 45 to 65 with Graves disease. Donor details come from another sample of the same person, matched by shared clones. The CDR3 region reads CASSQGAGVTGELFF. The DNA sequence is given as TGTGCCAGCAGCCAAGGAGCGGGAGTCACCGGGGAGCTGTTTTTT.